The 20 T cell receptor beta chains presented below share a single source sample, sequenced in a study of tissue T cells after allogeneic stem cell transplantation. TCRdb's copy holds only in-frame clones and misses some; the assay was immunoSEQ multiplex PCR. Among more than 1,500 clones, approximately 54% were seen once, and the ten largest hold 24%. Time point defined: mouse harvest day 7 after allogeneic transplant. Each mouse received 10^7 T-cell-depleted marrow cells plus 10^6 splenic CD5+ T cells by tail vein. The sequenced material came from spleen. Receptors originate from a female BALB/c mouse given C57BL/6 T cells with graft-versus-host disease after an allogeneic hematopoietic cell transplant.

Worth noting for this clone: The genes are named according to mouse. The CDR3 protein is CASSLTGGAEVFF. Incomplete CDR3 DNA: TGTGCCAGCAGTCTGACAGGGGGCGCAGAAGTCTTC. This chain connects TRBV26 to TRBJ1-1; 9 nucleotides agree with TRBD1. The sequenced fragment ends 1 residue before the CDR3 boundary, so the rest is inferred from the germline J gene. V shed 2 bases, J shed 6 bases, and the junction held 1 base outside the gene matches. The CDR3 extends over 13 amino acids. The germline V gene has CDR1 KGHPV and CDR2 FQNQEV (reference sequence).

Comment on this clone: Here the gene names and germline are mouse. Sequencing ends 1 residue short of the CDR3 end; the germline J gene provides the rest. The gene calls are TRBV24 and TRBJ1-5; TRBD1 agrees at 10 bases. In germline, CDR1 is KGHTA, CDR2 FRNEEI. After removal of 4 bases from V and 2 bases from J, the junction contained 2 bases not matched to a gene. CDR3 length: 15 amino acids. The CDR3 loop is CASSPGQGDNQAPLF. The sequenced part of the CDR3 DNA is TGTGCCAGCAGTCCTGGACAGGGGGACAACCAGGCTCCGCTT.

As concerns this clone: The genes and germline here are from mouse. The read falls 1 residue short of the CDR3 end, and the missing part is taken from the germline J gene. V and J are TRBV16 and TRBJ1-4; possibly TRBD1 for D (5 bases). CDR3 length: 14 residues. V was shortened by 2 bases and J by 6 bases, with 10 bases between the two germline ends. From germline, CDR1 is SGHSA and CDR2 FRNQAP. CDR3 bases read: TGTGCAAGCAGCTTACAGGGAGGGGACGAAAGATTATTT. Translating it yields CASSLQGGDERLF. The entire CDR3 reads CASSLQGGDERLFF.

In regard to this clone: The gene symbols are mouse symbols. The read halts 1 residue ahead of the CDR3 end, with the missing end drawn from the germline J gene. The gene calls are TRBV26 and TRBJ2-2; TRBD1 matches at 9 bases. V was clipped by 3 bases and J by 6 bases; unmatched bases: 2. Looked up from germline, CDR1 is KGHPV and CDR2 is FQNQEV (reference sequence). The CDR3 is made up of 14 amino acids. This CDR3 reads CASSLQGAPGQLYF. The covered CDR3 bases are TGTGCCAGCAGTCTACAGGGGGCCCCCGGGCAGCTCTAC.

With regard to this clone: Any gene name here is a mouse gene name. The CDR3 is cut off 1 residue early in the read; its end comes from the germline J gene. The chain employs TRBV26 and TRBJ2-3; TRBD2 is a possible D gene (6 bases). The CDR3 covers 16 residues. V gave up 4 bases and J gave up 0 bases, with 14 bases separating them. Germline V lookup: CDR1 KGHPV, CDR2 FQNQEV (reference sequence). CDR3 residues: CASSPWGSSSAETLYF. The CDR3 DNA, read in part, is TGTGCCAGCAGTCCATGGGGGTCCTCTAGTGCAGAAACGCTGTAT.

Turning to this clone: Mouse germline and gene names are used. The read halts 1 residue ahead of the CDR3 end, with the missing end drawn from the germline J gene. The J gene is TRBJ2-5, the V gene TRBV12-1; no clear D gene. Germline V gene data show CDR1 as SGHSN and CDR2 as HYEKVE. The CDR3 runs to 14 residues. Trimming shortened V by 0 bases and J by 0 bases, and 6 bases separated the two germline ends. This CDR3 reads CASSLELNQDTQYF. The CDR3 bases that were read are TGTGCCAGCTCTCTCGAGCTTAACCAAGACACCCAGTAC.

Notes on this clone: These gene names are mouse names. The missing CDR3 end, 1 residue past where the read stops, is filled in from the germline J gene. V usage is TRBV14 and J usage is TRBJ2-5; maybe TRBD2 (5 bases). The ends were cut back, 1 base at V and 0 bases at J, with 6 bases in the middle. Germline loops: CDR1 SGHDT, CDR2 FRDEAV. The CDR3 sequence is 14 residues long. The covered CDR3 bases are TGTGCCAGCAGTTTCCTGGGTAACCAAGACACCCAGTAC. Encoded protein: CASSFLGNQDTQY. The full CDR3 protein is CASSFLGNQDTQYF.

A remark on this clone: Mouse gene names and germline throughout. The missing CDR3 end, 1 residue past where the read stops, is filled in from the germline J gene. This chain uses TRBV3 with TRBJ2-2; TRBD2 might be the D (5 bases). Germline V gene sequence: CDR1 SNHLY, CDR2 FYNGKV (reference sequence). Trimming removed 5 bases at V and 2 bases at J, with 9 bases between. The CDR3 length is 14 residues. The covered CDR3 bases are TGTGCCAGCAGCACGACTGATAACACCGGGCAGCTCTAC. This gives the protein CASSTTDNTGQLY. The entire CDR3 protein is CASSTTDNTGQLYF.

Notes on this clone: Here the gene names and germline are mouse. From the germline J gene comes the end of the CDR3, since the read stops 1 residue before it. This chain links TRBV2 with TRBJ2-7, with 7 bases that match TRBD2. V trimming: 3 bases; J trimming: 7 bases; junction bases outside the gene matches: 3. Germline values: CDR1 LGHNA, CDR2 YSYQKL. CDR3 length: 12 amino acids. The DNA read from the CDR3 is TGTGCCAGCAGCCACCCGGGGGGGGAACAGTAC. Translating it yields CASSHPGGEQY. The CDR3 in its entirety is CASSHPGGEQYF.

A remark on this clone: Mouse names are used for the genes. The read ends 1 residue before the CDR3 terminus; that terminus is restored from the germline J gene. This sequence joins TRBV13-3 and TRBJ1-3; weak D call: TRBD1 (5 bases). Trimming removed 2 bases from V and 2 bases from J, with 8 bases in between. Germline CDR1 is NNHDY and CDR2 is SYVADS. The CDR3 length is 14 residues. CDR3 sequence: CASSEGGAGNTLYF. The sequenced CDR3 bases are TGTGCCAGCAGTGAGGGGGGGGCTGGAAATACGCTCTAT.

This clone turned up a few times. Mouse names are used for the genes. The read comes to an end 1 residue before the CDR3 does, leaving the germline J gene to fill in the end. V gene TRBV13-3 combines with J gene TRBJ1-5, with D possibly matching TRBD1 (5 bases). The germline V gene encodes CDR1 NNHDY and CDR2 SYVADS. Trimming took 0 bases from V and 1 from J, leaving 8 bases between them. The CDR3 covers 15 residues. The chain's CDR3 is CASSDAKGNNQAPLF. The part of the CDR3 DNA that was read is TGTGCCAGCAGTGATGCAAAGGGGAACAACCAGGCTCCGCTT.

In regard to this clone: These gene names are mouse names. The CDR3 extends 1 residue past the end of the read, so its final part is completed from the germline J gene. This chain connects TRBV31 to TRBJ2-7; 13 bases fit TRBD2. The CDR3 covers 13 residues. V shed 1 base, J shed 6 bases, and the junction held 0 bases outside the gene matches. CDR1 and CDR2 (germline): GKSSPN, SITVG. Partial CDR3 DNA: TGTGCCTGGAGTCGGGACTGGGGGGGTGAACAGTAC. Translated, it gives CAWSRDWGGEQY. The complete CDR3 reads CAWSRDWGGEQYF.

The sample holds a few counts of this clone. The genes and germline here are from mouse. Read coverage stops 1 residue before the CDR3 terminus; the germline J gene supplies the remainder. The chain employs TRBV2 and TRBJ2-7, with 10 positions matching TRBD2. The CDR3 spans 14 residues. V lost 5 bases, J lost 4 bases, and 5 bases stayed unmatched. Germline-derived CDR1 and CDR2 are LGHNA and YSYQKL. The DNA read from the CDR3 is TGTGCCAGCAGCAGTACTGGGGGGGGTTATGAACAGTAC. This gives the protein CASSSTGGGYEQY. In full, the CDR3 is CASSSTGGGYEQYF.

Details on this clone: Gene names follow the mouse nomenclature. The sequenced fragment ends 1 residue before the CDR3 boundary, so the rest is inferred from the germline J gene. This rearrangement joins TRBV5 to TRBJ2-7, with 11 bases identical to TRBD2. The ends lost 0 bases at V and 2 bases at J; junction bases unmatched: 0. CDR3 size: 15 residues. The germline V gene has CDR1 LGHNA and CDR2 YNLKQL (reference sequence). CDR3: CASSQETGGAYEQYF. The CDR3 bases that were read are TGTGCCAGCAGCCAAGAGACTGGGGGGGCCTATGAACAGTAC.

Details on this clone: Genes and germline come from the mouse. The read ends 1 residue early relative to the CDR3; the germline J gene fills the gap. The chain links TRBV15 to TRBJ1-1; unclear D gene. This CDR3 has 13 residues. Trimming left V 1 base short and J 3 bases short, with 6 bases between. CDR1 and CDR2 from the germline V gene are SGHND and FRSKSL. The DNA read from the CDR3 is TGTGCCAGCAGTTTAGGGGAGGACACAGAAGTCTTC. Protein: CASSLGEDTEVF. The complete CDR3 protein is CASSLGEDTEVFF.

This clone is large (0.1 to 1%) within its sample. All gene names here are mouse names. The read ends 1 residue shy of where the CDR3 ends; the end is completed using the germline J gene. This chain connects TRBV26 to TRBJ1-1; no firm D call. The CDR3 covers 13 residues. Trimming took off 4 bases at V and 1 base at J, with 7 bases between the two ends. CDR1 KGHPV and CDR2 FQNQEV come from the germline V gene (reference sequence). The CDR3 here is CASSRGGNTEVFF. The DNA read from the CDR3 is TGTGCCAGCAGTCGAGGAGGAAACACAGAAGTCTTC.

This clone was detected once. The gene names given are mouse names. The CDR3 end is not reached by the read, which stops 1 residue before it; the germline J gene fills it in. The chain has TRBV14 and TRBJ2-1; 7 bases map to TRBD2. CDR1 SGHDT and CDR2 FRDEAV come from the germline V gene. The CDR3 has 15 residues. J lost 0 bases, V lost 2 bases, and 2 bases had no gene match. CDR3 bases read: TGTGCCAGCAGTTTGGCTGGGGGTAACTATGCTGAGCAGTTC. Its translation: CASSLAGGNYAEQF. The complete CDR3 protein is CASSLAGGNYAEQFF.

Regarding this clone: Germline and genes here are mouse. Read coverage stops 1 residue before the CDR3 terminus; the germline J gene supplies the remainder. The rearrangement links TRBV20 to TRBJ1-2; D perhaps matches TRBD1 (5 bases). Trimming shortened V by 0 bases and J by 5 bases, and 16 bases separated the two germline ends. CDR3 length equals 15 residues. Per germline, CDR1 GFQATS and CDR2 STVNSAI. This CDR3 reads CGARDLRRGWSDYTF. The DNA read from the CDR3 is TGTGGTGCTAGGGATCTTCGGAGGGGTTGGTCCGACTACACC.

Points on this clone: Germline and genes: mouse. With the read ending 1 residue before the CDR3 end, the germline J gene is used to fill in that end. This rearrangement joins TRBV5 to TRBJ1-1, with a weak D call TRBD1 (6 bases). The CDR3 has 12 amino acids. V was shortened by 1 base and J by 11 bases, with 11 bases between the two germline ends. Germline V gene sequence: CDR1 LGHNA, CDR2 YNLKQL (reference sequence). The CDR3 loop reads CASSQGGGGVFF. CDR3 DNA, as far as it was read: TGTGCCAGCAGCCAAGGGGGGGGCGGGGTCTTC.

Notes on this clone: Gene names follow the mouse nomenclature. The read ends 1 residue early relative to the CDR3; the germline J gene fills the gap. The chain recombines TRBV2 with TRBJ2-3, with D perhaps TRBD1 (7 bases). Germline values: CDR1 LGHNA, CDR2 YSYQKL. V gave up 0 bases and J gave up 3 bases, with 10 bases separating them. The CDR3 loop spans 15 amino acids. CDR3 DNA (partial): TGTGCCAGCAGCCAAGATGGAGGGGGCGCAGAAACGCTGTAT. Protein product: CASSQDGGGAETLY. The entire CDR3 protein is CASSQDGGGAETLYF.